The rows below give T cell receptor beta chains drawn from one sample of a study of CD8 T cells in Susac syndrome. A single record per CDR3 protein comes from TCRdb applying MiXCR to the immunoSEQ multiplex PCR reads. This sample has about 300,000 distinct CDR3 sequences, with about nine tenths found just once. Sequenced material: CD8+ T cells from PBMCs. These receptors were collected from a human donor with multiple sclerosis. The CDR3 runs from the conserved cysteine through the conserved F or W. The D gene is left open where the match is weak. Clone size is given for some rows only: seen once, a few or many times, or a class if the clone is expanded.

J gene | D gene | clone size | V gene | CDR3 protein | CDR3 DNA
TRBJ1-5 | NA | NA | TRBV2 | CASAWSGNQPQHF | TGTGCCAGCGCTTGGTCAGGGAATCAGCCCCAGCATTTT
TRBJ2-1 | NA | NA | TRBV2 | CASSGGSRYQFF | TGTGCCAGCAGTGGGGGGTCAAGGTATCAGTTCTTC
TRBJ2-2 | NA | NA | TRBV9 | CASSRSGPRELFF | TGTGCCAGCAGCCGCTCGGGACCCCGGGAGCTGTTTTTT
TRBJ2-3 | NA | once | TRBV9 | CASMGREADTQYF | TGTGCCAGCATGGGTCGGGAAGCAGATACGCAGTATTTT
TRBJ1-2 | TRBD1 | NA | TRBV7-8 | CASSSSGQGLIPNYGYTF | TGTGCCAGCAGTTCCTCAGGACAGGGGTTAATTCCTAACTATGGCTACACCTTC
TRBJ2-2 | NA | NA | TRBV27 | CASSFIGGGELFF | TGTGCCAGCAGTTTTATAGGGGGCGGGGAGCTGTTTTTT
TRBJ1-2 | TRBD1 | NA | TRBV13 | CASSAPGTGDYGYTF | TGTGCCAGCAGCGCACCCGGGACAGGGGATTATGGCTACACCTTC
TRBJ1-1 | NA | NA | TRBV7-3 | CASSLNGNKNTEAFF | TGTGCCAGCAGCTTAAACGGAAACAAGAACACTGAAGCTTTCTTT
TRBJ2-1 | TRBD2 | NA | TRBV23-1 | CASNQKGSSGIQAYNEQFF | TGCGCCAGCAATCAAAAAGGGTCTAGCGGGATCCAAGCCTACAATGAGCAGTTCTTC
TRBJ2-4 | TRBD1 | NA | TRBV12-3/TRBV12-4 | CASSRAGTGEIQYF | TGTGCCAGCAGTCGAGCCGGGACAGGAGAAATTCAGTACTTC
TRBJ2-1 | NA | NA | TRBV7-6 | CASSLAPNNEQFF | TGTGCCAGCAGCTTAGCCCCCAACAATGAGCAGTTCTTC
TRBJ2-2 | NA | NA | TRBV9 | CASSPSLSSGELFF | TGTGCCAGCAGCCCCAGTTTGTCTAGCGGGGAGCTGTTTTTT
TRBJ2-7 | NA | NA | TRBV28 | CASSLDLAKGSYEQYF | TGTGCCAGCAGTTTGGATTTAGCGAAGGGTTCCTACGAGCAGTACTTC
TRBJ1-1 | TRBD1 | NA | TRBV5-4 | CASSGQGGNEAFF | TGTGCCAGCAGCGGACAGGGGGGTAATGAAGCTTTCTTT
TRBJ2-6 | TRBD1 | NA | TRBV5-4 | CASSWTGSINVLTF | TGTGCCAGCAGCTGGACAGGGTCGATCAACGTCCTGACTTTC
TRBJ2-3 | NA | NA | TRBV7-9 | CASSSIGDTQYF | TGTGCCAGCAGTAGCATAGGAGATACGCAGTATTTT